A selection of T cell receptor beta chains follows, all from one sample in a study of CD8 T cells in ankylosing spondylitis. MiXCR, run by TCRdb on the 5' RACE reads, gives a single entry per CDR3 protein. The sample yields 800,000 to 900,000 distinct CDR3 sequences, 10% to 15% seen once. Sequenced material: blood, either unsorted or a sorted T cell fraction (not recorded which). The receptors here all came from a male donor with ankylosing spondylitis. Each CDR3 is given with its conserved first and last residue. Each record gives: V gene, D gene, J gene, clone size, CDR3 DNA, CDR3 protein. A D gene is named only where the DNA matches it firmly. A clone size is listed for some rows: how often the clone was seen (once, few, many), or a class if it is expanded.

>TRBV12-3/TRBV12-4|TRBD2|TRBJ2-7|few
TGTGCCAGCGCAACCGGGACTAGCGGCTACGAGCAGTACTTC
CASATGTSGYEQYF
>TRBV12-3/TRBV12-4|NA|TRBJ1-1|NA
TGTGCCAGCAGTGCCAGGTTCCGGACTGAAGCTTTCTTT
CASSARFRTEAFF
>TRBV20-1|NA|TRBJ1-1|many
TGCAGTGCTCCGGGAGCCATGAACACTGAAGCTTTCTTT
CSAPGAMNTEAFF
>TRBV24-1|NA|TRBJ2-1|NA
TGTGCCACCAGTGATTTGCAGGGCAGCTCCTACAATGAGCAGTTCTTC
CATSDLQGSSYNEQFF
>TRBV7-2|NA|TRBJ1-3|NA
TGTGCCAGCAGCATCAGGGGTGGAAACACCATATATTTT
CASSIRGGNTIYF
>TRBV5-1|TRBD2|TRBJ2-3|few
TGCGCCAGCAGCTCCGGAGCGGGGAGCGGGAGAACAGATACGCAGTATTTT
CASSSGAGSGRTDTQYF
>TRBV7-2|TRBD2|TRBJ2-1|NA
TGTGCCAGCAGCTCTAGCGGGTTGAGCTCCTACAATGAGCAGTTCTTC
CASSSSGLSSYNEQFF
>TRBV20-1|NA|TRBJ2-1|NA
TGCAGTGCTAGAAGGCCTAGCGCGAGACCTGAAGAGCAGTTCTTC
CSARRPSARPEEQFF
>TRBV7-3|TRBD2|TRBJ2-1|many
TGTGCCAGCAGCCTCTCTAGCGGGGGAGGGGAGCAGTTCTTC
CASSLSSGGGEQFF
>TRBV7-2|NA|TRBJ2-4|many
TGTGCCAGCAGCTTAGTCGGGGGTAACATTCAGTACTTC
CASSLVGGNIQYF
>TRBV5-2|NA|TRBJ1-4|NA
TGCGCCAGCAGCCAGGAGGGAGGGACAGGGGCTGAAAAACTGTTTTTT
CASSQEGGTGAEKLFF
>TRBV7-2|TRBD1|TRBJ2-7|few
TGTGCCAGCAGCACACAGGGGGCGGGAGAGCAGTACTTC
CASSTQGAGEQYF
>TRBV5-5|NA|TRBJ1-6|many
TGTGCCAGCAGCCCAAGGCCGGGGAATTCACCCCTCCACTTT
CASSPRPGNSPLHF
>TRBV6-5|NA|TRBJ2-2|few
TGTGCCAGCAGTTACTTCAAGGTGAACACCGGGGAGCTGTTTTTT
CASSYFKVNTGELFF
>TRBV28|TRBD1|TRBJ2-3|many
TGTGCCAGCAGTTCTGGGACAGGGGTAGATACGCAGTATTTT
CASSSGTGVDTQYF
>TRBV7-2|TRBD1|TRBJ2-7|few
TGTGCCAGCAGCCGACAGGGCGTAAGCTCCTACGAGCAGTACTTC
CASSRQGVSSYEQYF
>TRBV5-1|TRBD1|TRBJ2-2|many
TGCGCCAGCAGCTGGGACAGACTCACCGGGGAGCTGTTTTTT
CASSWDRLTGELFF
>TRBV10-3|NA|TRBJ1-6|NA
TGTGCCATCAGTGAAACCCTATTGACAGGAAGTCGGAATTCACCCCTCCACTTT
CAISETLLTGSRNSPLHF
>TRBV6-1|NA|TRBJ2-7|NA
TGTGCCAGCGCCCGGGCAGGCCTCTACGAGCAGTACTTC
CASARAGLYEQYF
>TRBV6-2/TRBV6-3|TRBD1|TRBJ1-2|NA
TGTGCCAGCAGGCTGATGACAGGGGACTATGGCTACACCTTC
CASRLMTGDYGYTF
>TRBV6-1|NA|TRBJ1-5|NA
TGTGCCAGTCGGAAGGCCGACCGGGATAGCAATCAGCCCCAGCATTTT
CASRKADRDSNQPQHF
>TRBV5-5|TRBD1|TRBJ1-5|few
TGTGCCAGCAGCCGTTGGGACAGTAAAAATCAGCCCCAGCATTTT
CASSRWDSKNQPQHF
>TRBV4-3|TRBD2|TRBJ2-3|few
TGCGCCAGCAGCCAAGTGTGGCAGGGAGGGACAGATACGCAGTATTTT
CASSQVWQGGTDTQYF
>TRBV12-3/TRBV12-4|TRBD1|TRBJ1-5|few
TGTACCAGCAGGCCGGGACAGGGGCCTCAGCCCCAGCATTTT
CTSRPGQGPQPQHF
>TRBV7-8|NA|TRBJ2-3|few
TGTGCCAGCAACGTCAGAGGGGCAGATACGCAGTATTTT
CASNVRGADTQYF
>TRBV5-1|NA|TRBJ2-1|NA
TGCGCCAGCAGCCTATTTTTAGAGGGGAATGAGCAGTTCTTC
CASSLFLEGNEQFF
>TRBV20-1|NA|TRBJ1-1|NA
TGCAGTGCTCTGAGGGGGGGCACTGAAGCTTTCTTT
CSALRGGTEAFF
>TRBV10-3|TRBD1|TRBJ2-7|many
TGTGCCATCAGTAAGGACAGGGAGCTTTACGAGCAGTACTTC
CAISKDRELYEQYF
>TRBV7-2|TRBD1|TRBJ2-3|many
TGTGCCAGCAGCCAGGGACAGGCCCCAGATACGCAGTATTTT
CASSQGQAPDTQYF
>TRBV20-1|TRBD2|TRBJ2-2|NA
TGCAGTGCTAGAAAGCGGGGGGGGAACACCGGGGAGCTGTTTTTT
CSARKRGGNTGELFF
>TRBV5-1|TRBD1|TRBJ1-4|few
TGCGCCAGCAGCTGGGGGGGACAGGGCATTGAAAAACTGTTTTTT
CASSWGGQGIEKLFF
>TRBV29-1|NA|TRBJ2-7|many
TGCAGCGTTGGAGGTAACTCCGAGCAGTACTTC
CSVGGNSEQYF
>TRBV12-3/TRBV12-4|NA|TRBJ1-4|many
TGTGCCAGCAACTTAGCCGGGGCCTTCGAAAAACTGTTTTTT
CASNLAGAFEKLFF
>TRBV11-2|TRBD1|TRBJ2-6|NA
TGTGCCAGCAGCTTAGTTCCCGACAGGGCTGGTGGGGCCAACGTCCTGACTTTC
CASSLVPDRAGGANVLTF
>TRBV7-2|NA|TRBJ2-7|NA
TGTGCCAGCAGCTTGAACGGCTACGAGCAGTACTTC
CASSLNGYEQYF
>TRBV4-3|NA|TRBJ1-1|many
TGCGCCAGCAGCCGAAATCGCGAAGCTTTCTTT
CASSRNREAFF
>TRBV20-1|NA|TRBJ2-3|few
TGCAGTGCTCGACGTGGCACCCTCCGTTCGGATACGCAGTATTTT
CSARRGTLRSDTQYF
>TRBV10-3|NA|TRBJ2-4|NA
TGTGCCATCAGTGAGCCGGGCCGAGCCAAAAACATTCAGTACTTC
CAISEPGRAKNIQYF
>TRBV29-1|TRBD2|TRBJ2-7|many
TGCAGCGTTTATACGGGAGGCTCCTACGAGCAGTACTTC
CSVYTGGSYEQYF
>TRBV29-1|TRBD2|TRBJ2-1|few
TGCAGCGTTGTAGGGGGACTAGCGGGAGGGCGCTCCTACAATGAGCAGTTCTTC
CSVVGGLAGGRSYNEQFF
>TRBV9|NA|TRBJ1-1|few
TGTGCCAGCAGCGTAGGTAACTTTCTGAACACTGAAGCTTTCTTT
CASSVGNFLNTEAFF
>TRBV29-1|NA|TRBJ2-5|few
TGCAGCGTTCGTCGAGGCGGCCCATCCACGGAGACCCAGTACTTC
CSVRRGGPSTETQYF
>TRBV20-1|NA|TRBJ2-3|many
TGCAGTGCTAACCCTAAGGCCTTGGGGCCCACAGATACGCAGTATTTT
CSANPKALGPTDTQYF
>TRBV6-5|TRBD2|TRBJ2-3|NA
TGTGCCAGCAGTTCCTCTTGGGCGGGGGGACGCACAGATACGCAGTATTTT
CASSSSWAGGRTDTQYF
>TRBV20-1|TRBD2|TRBJ2-3|few
TGCAGTGCTAGGGTGGTGGGGAGGGCAGATACGCAGTATTTT
CSARVVGRADTQYF
>TRBV10-3|NA|TRBJ2-3|few
TGTGCCATCAGTGGCCTTAGGGGCAGGGGAACAGATACGCAGTATTTT
CAISGLRGRGTDTQYF
>TRBV4-3|TRBD2|TRBJ2-7|few
TGCGCCAGCAGCCAAGTTACCGGACTAGCGCTGATACCTTCCTACGAGCAGTACTTC
CASSQVTGLALIPSYEQYF
>TRBV12-3/TRBV12-4|TRBD1|TRBJ1-2|NA
TGTGCCAGCAGTGCTACTCGGACAGGGGGAGATGGCTACACCTTC
CASSATRTGGDGYTF
>TRBV15|NA|TRBJ2-3|few
TGTGCCACCAGCAGAGCCGGAATAGATACGCAGTATTTT
CATSRAGIDTQYF